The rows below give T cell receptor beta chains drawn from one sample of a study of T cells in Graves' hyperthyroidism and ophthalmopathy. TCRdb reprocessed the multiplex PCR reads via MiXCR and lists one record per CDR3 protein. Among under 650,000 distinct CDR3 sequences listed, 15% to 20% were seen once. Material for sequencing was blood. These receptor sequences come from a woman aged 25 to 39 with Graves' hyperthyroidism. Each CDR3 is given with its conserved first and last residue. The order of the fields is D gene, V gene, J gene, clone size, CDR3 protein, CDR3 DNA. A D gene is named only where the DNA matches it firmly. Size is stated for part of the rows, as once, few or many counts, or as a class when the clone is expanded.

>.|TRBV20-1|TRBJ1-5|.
CSATGVSNQPQHF
TGCAGTGCTACAGGGGTCAGCAATCAGCCCCAGCATTTT
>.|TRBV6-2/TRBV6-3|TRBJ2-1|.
CASSYAEQFF
TGTGCCAGCAGTTACGCTGAGCAGTTCTTC
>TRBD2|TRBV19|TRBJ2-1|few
CASSVAGGHNEQFF
TGTGCCAGTAGTGTAGCGGGAGGCCACAATGAGCAGTTCTTC
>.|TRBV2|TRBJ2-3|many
CASCKAPSTDTQYF
TGTGCCAGCTGTAAAGCACCCAGCACAGATACGCAGTATTTT
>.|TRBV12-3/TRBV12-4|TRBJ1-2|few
CASSLGTSRGYTF
TGTGCCAGCAGTTTGGGGACGTCCAGAGGCTACACCTTC
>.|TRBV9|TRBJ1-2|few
CASSERNSYYGYTF
TGTGCCAGCAGCGAGCGAAACAGTTACTATGGCTACACCTTC
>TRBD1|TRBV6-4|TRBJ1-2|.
CASSQDRVNYGYTF
TGTGCCAGCAGCCAGGACAGGGTAAACTATGGCTACACCTTC
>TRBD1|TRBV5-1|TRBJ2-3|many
CASSQGQGRGPDTQYF
TGCGCCAGCAGTCAAGGACAGGGGAGGGGACCAGATACGCAGTATTTT
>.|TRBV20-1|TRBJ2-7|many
CSASLSYEQYF
TGCAGTGCTAGTTTAAGTTACGAGCAGTACTTC
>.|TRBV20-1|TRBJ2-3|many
CSASWEAYGADTQYF
TGCAGTGCTAGTTGGGAGGCATACGGCGCAGATACGCAGTATTTT
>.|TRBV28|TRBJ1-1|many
CASTSHRGSENTEAFF
TGTGCCAGCACCTCCCATAGAGGGTCGGAGAACACTGAAGCTTTCTTT
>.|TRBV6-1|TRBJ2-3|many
CASSEWASGTDTQYF
TGTGCCAGCAGTGAATGGGCTAGCGGCACAGATACGCAGTATTTT
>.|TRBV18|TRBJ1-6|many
CASSPQQGHNSPLHF
TGTGCCAGCTCACCACAACAGGGACATAATTCACCCCTCCACTTT
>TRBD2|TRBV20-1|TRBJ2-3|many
CSVPLGLAGRKDTQYF
TGCAGTGTTCCACTCGGACTAGCGGGAAGGAAGGATACGCAGTATTTT
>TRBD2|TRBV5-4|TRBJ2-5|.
CASSSPAGGRETQYF
TGTGCCAGCAGCTCCCCAGCGGGAGGGCGCGAGACCCAGTACTTC
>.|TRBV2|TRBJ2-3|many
CASTTVRSTDTQYF
TGTGCCAGCACGACGGTACGGAGCACAGATACGCAGTATTTT
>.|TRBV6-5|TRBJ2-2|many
CASSYHGQTGELFF
TGTGCCAGCAGTTACCACGGACAGACCGGGGAGCTGTTTTTT
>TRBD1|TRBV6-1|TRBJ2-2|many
CASSPDRVDTGELFF
TGTGCCAGCAGTCCCGACAGGGTGGACACCGGGGAGCTGTTTTTT
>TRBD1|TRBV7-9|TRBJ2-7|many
CASSPRDRVSYEQYF
TGTGCCAGCAGCCCCCGGGACAGGGTCTCCTACGAGCAGTACTTC
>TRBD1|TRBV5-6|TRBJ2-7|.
CASSLEGRGLGEQYF
TGTGCCAGCAGCTTGGAGGGCAGGGGGTTAGGCGAGCAGTACTTC